The present entry profiles one T cell receptor beta chain with its context. As yet, its antigen is unknown. After removal of 5 bases from V and 4 bases from J, the junction contained 10 bases not matched to a gene. The germline CDR1 and CDR2 sequences are PRHDT and FYEKMQ (reference sequence). The CDR3 totals 16 residues. The source of the sample is a study of T cell responses to AZD1222 COVID-19 vaccine. Study-wide results and caveats: Receipt of two AZD1222 doses was followed by a rise in Spike-specific TCR breadth and depth.

The table came from immunoSEQ multiplex PCR; TCRdb's copy has only in-frame clones and leaves some out. The sample contains roughly 160,000 clones, around nine tenths of which appear only once. The sequencing used peripheral blood, collected 28 days after the second AZD1222 dose. The chain joins TRBV13 to TRBJ1-1; 10 bases match TRBD1. The TCR comes from an adult who received the AZD1222 COVID-19 vaccine. The CDR3 DNA is TGTGCCAGCAGCCATGCGGGGGACAGGGGTATCACTGAAGCTTTCTTT. Translating gives CASSHAGDRGITEAFF.